These 18 T cell receptor beta chains originate from one sample sequenced in a study of CD8+ T cells in alopecia areata. Regarding treatment: oral pan-JAK inhibitor, 5-10 mg twice daily. Following extraction, RNA underwent reverse transcription to cDNA, which served as the sequencing template. Clones were sequenced by immunoSEQ multiplex PCR, and TCRdb holds only the in-frame ones, with some missing. The data hold roughly 250,000 clones, with about three fifths observed a single time. The sequenced sample was CD4+ T cells sorted from blood, obtained around week 54, from a patient treated with tofacitinib. The receptors originated from a human donor with alopecia areata.

This clone was detected a few times. The chain joins TRBV27 to TRBJ1-2, with no clear D. Trimming took off 3 bases at V and 3 bases at J, with 14 bases between the two ends. The CDR3 spans 15 residues. Germline assignment: CDR1 MNHEY and CDR2 SMNVEV (reference sequence). CDR3 bases: TGTGCCAGCAGTTTTTTTCCGCCGAGGGACTATGGCTACACCTTC. Translation gives CASSFFPPRDYGYTF.

V gene TRBV27 combines with J gene TRBJ1-5, with unresolved D. Per germline, CDR1 MNHEY and CDR2 SMNVEV (reference sequence). The CDR3 extends over 12 amino acids. V lost 2 bases and J lost 6, with 5 bases in between. The CDR3 nucleotides are TGTGCCAGCAGTTTAGCCGGTCAGCCCCAGCATTTT. It yields the protein CASSLAGQPQHF.

The gene calls are TRBV30 and TRBJ2-3; the D is unclear. Deletions cut 8 bases from V and 0 bases from J, with 15 bases between. CDR1 is GTSNPN and CDR2 is SVGIG in the germline V gene (reference sequence). CDR3 size: 14 residues. The CDR3 loop is CAHDVPPSTDTQYF. The CDR3 region has the DNA TGTGCCCATGACGTACCCCCTAGCACAGATACGCAGTATTTT. The whole variable domain, remainder taken from reference TRBV30 and TRBJ2-3, is SQTIHQWPATLVQPVGSPLSLECTVEGTSNPNLYWYRQAAGRGLQLLFYSVGIGQISSEVPQNLSASRPQDRQFILSSKKLLLSDSGFYLCAHDVPPSTDTQYFGPGTRLTVL.

This clone was seen more than once but under ten times. The rearrangement joins TRBV6-6 to TRBJ1-1; D gene ambiguous. The V end lost 0 bases, the J end lost 3 bases, and 5 bases lay between the germline ends. The CDR3 consists of 13 residues. Per the germline V gene, CDR1 is MNHNY and CDR2 is SVGAGI (reference sequence). The CDR3 DNA reads as TGTGCCAGCAGTTACTCGGCGGACACTGAAGCTTTCTTT. Amino acids: CASSYSADTEAFF.

There are a few counts of this clone. This chain uses TRBV29-1 with TRBJ1-2, with D possibly matching TRBD1 (6 bases). V dropped 2 bases and J dropped 5 bases, with 9 bases sitting between them. This CDR3 region has 12 residues. The V gene's germline CDR1 is SQVTM and CDR2 ANQGSEA. This CDR3 is CSVETGPYGYTF. The CDR3 DNA reads TGCAGCGTTGAAACAGGGCCATATGGCTACACCTTC.

The chain combines TRBV6-5 with TRBJ2-5; D is unclear. This CDR3 region has 14 residues. Germline CDR1 is MNHEY and CDR2 is SVGAGI. Trimming took 0 bases from V and 5 from J, leaving 10 bases between them. CDR3 in DNA: TGTGCCAGCAGTTACTCGTACAGTTCCGAGACCCAGTACTTC. It encodes CASSYSYSSETQYF.

CDR3 nucleotide sequence: TGTGCCTGGAGTATTAGGGGCCCCTATGGCTACACCTTC. Its protein product is CAWSIRGPYGYTF. This rearrangement joins TRBV30 to TRBJ1-2, with a tentative D call TRBD1 (5 bases). The CDR3 covers 13 residues. V was trimmed by 2 bases and J by 4 bases, leaving 11 bases between them. Germline V gene data show CDR1 as GTSNPN and CDR2 as SVGIG (reference sequence).

The chain employs TRBV18 and TRBJ2-7; D gene uncertain. The CDR3 covers 11 residues. From germline, CDR1 is KGHSH and CDR2 LQKENI. The V end was cut by 4 bases, the J end by 3 bases, with 4 bases between. DNA of the CDR3: TGTGCCAGCTCACGGGACTACGAGCAGTACTTC. Translating it yields CASSRDYEQYF.

The chain employs TRBV30 and TRBJ2-3; D not certain. Germline-derived CDR1 and CDR2 are GTSNPN and SVGIG (reference sequence). The germline V and J ends were trimmed by 3 bases and 2 bases, with 6 bases remaining between them. CDR3 length: 12 amino acids. CDR3 residues: CAWRLDTDTQYF. In nucleotides, the CDR3 is TGTGCCTGGAGGCTTGACACAGATACGCAGTATTTT.

The V call is TRBV7-9, the J call TRBJ2-3; D may match TRBD1 or TRBD2 (5 bases each). CDR3 length: 16 residues. V lost 4 bases to trimming and J lost 3 bases, with 17 bases between them. The germline CDR1 and CDR2 sequences are SEHNR and FQNEAQ (reference sequence). The CDR3 DNA sequence: TGTGCCAGCAGCTCCCCTTCCGGGGCCACGACAGATACGCAGTATTTT. It is translated as CASSSPSGATTDTQYF.

The chain joins TRBV29-1 to TRBJ2-1; tentatively, D is TRBD2 (5 bases). Trimming stripped 7 bases from V and 0 bases from J, with 10 bases between. Germline V lookup: CDR1 SQVTM, CDR2 ANQGSEA. CDR3 length: 13 amino acids. The CDR3 here is CSEGLGSYNEQFF. The CDR3 region has the DNA TGCAGCGAAGGACTCGGCTCCTACAATGAGCAGTTCTTC.

The chain carries TRBV6-6 and TRBJ1-2; the D is unclear. CDR1 and CDR2 from the germline V gene are MNHNY and SVGAGI (reference sequence). V was cut by 5 bases and J by 7 bases, with 5 bases left in between. The CDR3 loop spans 10 amino acids. The CDR3 DNA reads as TGTGCCAGCAGTCTCAGTGGCTACACCTTC. It translates to CASSLSGYTF.

The V gene is TRBV23-1, the J gene TRBJ1-2; no firm D call. TRBV23-1 is an ORF; its function is uncertain. The CDR3 sequence is 14 residues long. V dropped 4 bases and J dropped 8 bases, with 17 bases sitting between them. CDR3 sequence: CASSPRSGVGGYTF. CDR3 nucleotides: TGCGCCAGCAGTCCGAGGTCCGGGGTCGGAGGCTACACCTTC.

The genes are TRBV29-1 and TRBJ2-2; 7 bases agree with TRBD1. The CDR3 runs 15 residues. CDR1 is SQVTM, CDR2 ANQGSEA, per germline. J lost 0 bases, V lost 4 bases, and 5 bases had no gene match. The CDR3 region has the DNA TGCAGCGTTGGACAGGGTTCCCCGAACACCGGGGAGCTGTTTTTT. It translates to CSVGQGSPNTGELFF.

This clone was recorded a few times. The rearrangement links TRBV2 to TRBJ2-5; D gene ambiguous. The germline gives CDR1 SNHLY, CDR2 FYNNEI. V was trimmed by 2 bases and J by 0 bases, leaving 1 base between them. This CDR3 contains 12 residues. CDR3 protein: CASSENQETQYF. The CDR3 bases are TGTGCCAGCAGTGAAAACCAAGAGACCCAGTACTTC. The full variable domain, its missing parts supplied by reference TRBV2 and TRBJ2-5, is EPEVTQTPSHQVTQMGQEVILRCVPISNHLYFYWYRQILGQKVEFLVSFYNNEISEKSEIFDDQFSVERPDGSNFTLKIRSTKLEDSAMYFCASSENQETQYFGPGTRLLVL.

This clone came up once. This chain uses TRBV30 with TRBJ1-5, with 10 bases aligning to TRBD1. The J segment lost 3 bases and the V segment lost 3 bases, leaving 11 bases of the junction unmatched. CDR1 GTSNPN and CDR2 SVGIG come from the germline V gene (reference sequence). The CDR3 sequence is 17 residues long. The CDR3 sequence is CAWRGFTGTGDNQPQHF. The CDR3 coding sequence is TGTGCCTGGAGGGGATTTACCGGGACAGGGGACAATCAGCCCCAGCATTTT.

This chain joins TRBV5-6 and TRBJ1-6; 7 bases are shared with TRBD1. V gave up 4 bases and J gave up 6 bases; unmatched junction bases: 1. Germline V gene lookup returns CDR1 SGHDT and CDR2 YYEEEE. This CDR3 region has 13 residues. The CDR3 region is CASSRDSNSPLHF. CDR3 nucleotides: TGTGCCAGCAGCCGGGACAGTAATTCACCCCTCCACTTT.

This clone was seen a few times. The sample has other DNA sequences that encode this CDR3 too. The J gene is TRBJ2-5, the V gene TRBV15; a weak D match, TRBD2 (5 bases). Per germline, CDR1 LNHNV and CDR2 YYDKDF (reference sequence). The CDR3 length is 14 residues. V was clipped by 0 bases and J by 4 bases, with 9 bases between them. CDR3 coding DNA: TGTGCCACCAGCAGAGATCGTGGGAGAGAGACCCAGTACTTC. Translation gives CATSRDRGRETQYF.